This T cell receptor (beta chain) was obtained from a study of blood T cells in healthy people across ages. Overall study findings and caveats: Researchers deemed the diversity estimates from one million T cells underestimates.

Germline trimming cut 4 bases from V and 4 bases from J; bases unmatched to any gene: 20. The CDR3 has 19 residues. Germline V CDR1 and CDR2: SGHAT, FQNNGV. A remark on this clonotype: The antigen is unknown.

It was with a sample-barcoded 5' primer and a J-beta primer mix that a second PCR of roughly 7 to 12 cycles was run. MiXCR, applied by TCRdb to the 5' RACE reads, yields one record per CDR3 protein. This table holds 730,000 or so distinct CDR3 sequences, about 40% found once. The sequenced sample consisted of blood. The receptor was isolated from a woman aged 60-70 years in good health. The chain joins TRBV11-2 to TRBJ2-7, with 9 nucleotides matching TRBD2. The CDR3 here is CASSYETAGTSIPIYEQYF. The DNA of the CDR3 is TGTGCCAGCAGCTACGAAACAGCCGGGACTAGCATCCCAATTTACGAGCAGTACTTC.